This entry concerns a single TCR beta chain. The immunoSEQ assay was v3. The assay was immunoSEQ multiplex PCR, and TCRdb's table has in-frame clones only and misses some. Found here are approximately 47,000 clones, 65% to 90% of them singletons; the top ten hold approximately 5%. CDR3 length: 13 amino acids. V lost 3 bases and J lost 9, with 12 bases in between. From germline, CDR1 is SGHTA and CDR2 FQGTGA. The time point denotes: pre-treatment sample, taken before nivolumab and TIL therapy. Adults with stage 4 NSCLC were enrolled in a phase I trial. This record belongs to a study of TIL therapy for anti-PD-1-resistant metastatic lung cancer.

Source: blood, taken at baseline. The clonotype comes from a person aged 30 to 80 with non-small cell lung cancer. The V call is TRBV7-3, the J call TRBJ2-1; no clear D. The DNA for the CDR3 is TGTGCCAGCAGCTTTGCTTTCGGTGGTGAGCAGTTCTTC. This gives the protein CASSFAFGGEQFF.